This TCR beta chain was documented in a study of CD8 T cell repertoires and HIV-1 epitope variants. Study information: Separate wells received one of Twenty-five Gag or Nef variant peptides. Controls were a CMV, EBV and flu pool, Ebola AY9, and no peptide.

A remark on this clone: Its antigen is currently unknown.

Clones were read by immunoSEQ multiplex PCR, and TCRdb kept only the in-frame ones, dropping some. The profile covers about 5,600 clones, with 60% to 80% appearing a single time and 35% to 50% taken by the ten largest. V lost 4 bases, J lost 2 bases, and 3 bases stayed unmatched. In germline, CDR1 is SGHTS, CDR2 YDEGEE. There are 14 residues in the CDR3. Study conclusions and caveats: Beta chains alone show antigen proliferation, not cytokine profile or function.

The origin of this receptor is a male donor with HIV. Material: cultured CD8+ T cells derived from PBMCs. The chain joins TRBV5-8 to TRBJ2-5, with 9 bases aligning to TRBD1. The CDR3 reads CASSVGQGQETQYF. CDR3 coding DNA: TGTGCCAGCAGCGTGGGACAGGGTCAAGAGACCCAGTACTTC.